Sequencing of this T cell receptor (beta chain) was carried out in a study of blood T cell repertoires in COVID-19. This clone came up once. Unmatched junction bases numbered 5, after V lost 2 bases and J lost 6 bases. CDR3 length: 14 amino acids. CDR1 and CDR2 (germline): MNHEY, SVGAGI. Original data processing: Reference gene primer amplification yielded estimated nucleated cell counts. Repertoires were generated with immunoSEQ multiplex PCR, while TCRdb's copy carries only in-frame clones and drops some. V, J and clone size are those of that table, while D and trimming were read from the DNA. The profile shows hundreds of thousands of clones, 82% of them singletons.

The sequence was collected from a woman in her fifties or sixties with active or convalescent COVID-19. The source material was peripheral blood. The rearrangement uses TRBV6-5 and TRBJ1-2; 8 positions match TRBD1. The DNA for the CDR3 is TGTGCCAGCAGTTACACAGGGGGGATGGATGGCTACACCTTC. It is translated as CASSYTGGMDGYTF.